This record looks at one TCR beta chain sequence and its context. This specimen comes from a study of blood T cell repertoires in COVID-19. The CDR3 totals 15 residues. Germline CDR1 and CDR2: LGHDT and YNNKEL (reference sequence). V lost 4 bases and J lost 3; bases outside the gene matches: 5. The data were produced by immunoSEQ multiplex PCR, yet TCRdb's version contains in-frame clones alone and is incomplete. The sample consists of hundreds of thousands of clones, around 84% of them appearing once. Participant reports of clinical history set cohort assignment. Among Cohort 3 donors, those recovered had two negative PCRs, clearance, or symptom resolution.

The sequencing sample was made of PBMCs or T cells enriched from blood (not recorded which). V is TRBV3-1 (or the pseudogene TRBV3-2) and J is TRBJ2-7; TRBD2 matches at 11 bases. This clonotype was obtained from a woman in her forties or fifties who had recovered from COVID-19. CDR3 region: CASSPPGTSGYEQYF. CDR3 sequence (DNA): TGTGCCAGCAGCCCACCCGGGACTAGCGGCTACGAGCAGTACTTC.